These 27 T cell receptor beta chains were sequenced from one sample in a study of cytomegalovirus exposure and HLA in healthy donors. 60 Vbeta and 13 Jbeta primers were used in PCR. Repertoires were generated with immunoSEQ multiplex PCR, while TCRdb's copy carries only in-frame clones and drops some. The table lists around 170,000 clones, around 82% of them singletons, with 4.5% to 6% in the top ten. The sequenced material came from PBMCs. Every receptor here comes from a man aged 35 to 55 in good health and CMV-seronegative.

This chain connects TRBV30 to TRBJ1-4, with TRBD1 matching over 7 bases. This CDR3 is built from 14 residues. J lost 8 bases, V lost 0 bases, and 6 bases had no gene match. Germline V lookup: CDR1 GTSNPN, CDR2 SVGIG (reference sequence). Here the CDR3 reads CAWSVRSRGEKLFF. The CDR3 DNA sequence: TGTGCCTGGAGTGTACGGAGCAGGGGGGAAAAACTGTTTTTT.

This rearrangement joins TRBV6-5 to TRBJ1-2, with D perhaps TRBD1 (5 bases). Trimming shortened V by 1 base and J by 4 bases, and 16 bases separated the two germline ends. Germline V CDR1 and CDR2: MNHEY, SVGAGI. The CDR3 has 16 amino acids. CDR3 nucleotides: TGTGCCAGCAGTTACTTCAGCGGGGGACCACTCTATGGCTACACCTTC. Translated: CASSYFSGGPLYGYTF.

The chain recombines TRBV2 with TRBJ2-2; 12 bases match TRBD1. This CDR3 contains 15 residues. Germline assignment: CDR1 SNHLY and CDR2 FYNNEI. Trimming removed 6 bases from V and 5 bases from J; junction bases left unmatched: 4. The CDR3 DNA is TGTGCCAGCAGGGGACAGGGGGCGTATACCGGGGAGCTGTTTTTT. Its translation is CASRGQGAYTGELFF.

The V and J genes are TRBV7-7 and TRBJ2-1; 11 bases match TRBD2. Germline lookup yields CDR1 SSHAT and CDR2 FNYEAQ (reference sequence). V trimming: 5 bases; J trimming: 8 bases; junction bases outside the gene matches: 2. The CDR3 covers 13 residues. The CDR3: CASSRGLADEQFF. The CDR3 DNA is TGTGCCAGCAGCAGGGGACTAGCGGATGAGCAGTTCTTC.

This clone was seen a handful of times. The V and J genes are TRBV5-1 and TRBJ1-4; 8 bases map to TRBD1. V was clipped by 4 bases and J by 8 bases; unmatched bases: 7. This CDR3 contains 14 residues. Germline V gives CDR1 SGHRS, CDR2 YFSETQ. CDR3: CASSIDRGGEKLFF. The DNA for the CDR3 is TGCGCCAGCAGCATCGACAGGGGAGGGGAAAAACTGTTTTTT.

This clone was recorded only once. V gene TRBV2 combines with J gene TRBJ2-3; weak D call: TRBD2 (6 bases). The V gene's germline CDR1 is SNHLY and CDR2 FYNNEI. V was pared by 6 bases and J by 5 bases, with 18 bases between. This CDR3 contains 15 residues. The CDR3 DNA reads as TGTGCCAGCAGGGCGCGGGGACCTACTGGAGATACGCAGTATTTT. Amino acids: CASRARGPTGDTQYF.

V gene TRBV9 combines with J gene TRBJ1-1; maybe TRBD1 (5 bases). The V and J ends lost 0 bases and 1 base respectively, with 10 bases between them. The length of the CDR3 is 15 residues. Germline loops: CDR1 SGDLS, CDR2 YYNGEE. CDR3 nucleotide sequence: TGTGCCAGCAGCGTAGTACCCGACAGGAACACTGAAGCTTTCTTT. It codes for CASSVVPDRNTEAFF. The full variable domain, in which reference TRBV9 and TRBJ1-1 provide the parts outside the CDR3, is DSGVTQTPKHLITATGQRVTLRCSPRSGDLSVYWYQQSLDQGLQFLIQYYNGEERAKGNILERFSAQQFPDLHSELNLSSLELGDSALYFCASSVVPDRNTEAFFGQGTRLTVV.

This clone has just one count. The rearrangement uses TRBV28 and TRBJ2-6; D uncertain. Trimming took 7 bases from V and 0 from J, leaving 4 bases between them. The germline V gene encodes CDR1 MDHEN and CDR2 SYDVKM. This CDR3 has 13 residues. CDR3 DNA sequence: TGTGCCAGCACGAGCTCTGGGGCCAACGTCCTGACTTTC. Its translation: CASTSSGANVLTF. Complete variable domain (other parts from reference TRBV28 and TRBJ2-6): DVKVTQSSRYLVKRTGEKVFLECVQDMDHENMFWYRQDPGLGLRLIYFSYDVKMKEKGDIPEGYSVSREKKERFSLILESASTNQTSMYLCASTSSGANVLTFGAGSRLTVL.

V and J are TRBV27 and TRBJ1-2; possible D gene TRBD1, 6 bases. The CDR3 runs 14 residues. Germline-derived CDR1 and CDR2 are MNHEY and SMNVEV (reference sequence). The ends were cut back, 3 bases at V and 2 bases at J, with 10 bases in the middle. This chain's CDR3 is CASSFERGNYGYTF. CDR3 DNA: TGTGCCAGCAGTTTCGAGAGGGGGAACTATGGCTACACCTTC.

The chain is built from TRBV29-1 and TRBJ2-1, with D possibly matching TRBD2 (5 bases). V was cut by 2 bases and J by 7 bases, with 12 bases left in between. Germline CDR1 and CDR2: SQVTM and ANQGSEA. CDR3 length equals 13 residues. This CDR3 reads CSVERGAGNEQFF. The CDR3 bases are TGCAGCGTTGAACGGGGAGCTGGGAATGAGCAGTTCTTC.

The DNA of the CDR3 is TGTGCCAGCAGCTTGGCGTTCACCCTTGGTAGCATGAACACTGAAGCTTTCTTT. This codes for CASSLAFTLGSMNTEAFF. V usage is TRBV5-6 and J usage is TRBJ1-1; D is undetermined. V was cut by 0 bases and J by 0 bases, with 18 bases left in between. Germline lookup yields CDR1 SGHDT and CDR2 YYEEEE. CDR3 length: 18 residues.

The chain is built from TRBV27 and TRBJ2-2; 9 nucleotides align to TRBD2. The ends lost 6 bases at V and 5 bases at J; junction bases unmatched: 4. Germline CDR1 is MNHEY and CDR2 is SMNVEV (reference sequence). The CDR3 totals 14 residues. The CDR3 reads CASRSGGRTGELFF. DNA for the CDR3: TGTGCCAGCAGGAGCGGGGGGCGTACCGGGGAGCTGTTTTTT.

The J gene is TRBJ1-1, the V gene TRBV29-1; no reliable D call. This CDR3 has 11 residues. CDR1 is SQVTM, CDR2 ANQGSEA, per germline. Trimming took 6 bases from V and 4 from J, leaving 9 bases between them. The CDR3 protein is CSVQRGTEAFF. The CDR3, as DNA: TGCAGCGTGCAACGGGGCACTGAAGCTTTCTTT.

The CDR3 here is CASSSRTSTYEQYF. CDR3 nucleotide sequence: TGTGCCAGCAGCTCAAGGACAAGTACCTACGAGCAGTACTTC. The J gene is TRBJ2-7, the V gene TRBV7-9; perhaps TRBD1 as D (5 bases). The CDR3 is 14 residues long. Germline CDR1 is SEHNR and CDR2 is FQNEAQ (reference sequence). V shed 4 bases and J shed 2 bases, with 12 bases lying between them.

The chain has TRBV4-3 and TRBJ2-7; 10 bases line up with TRBD1. The length of the CDR3 is 16 residues. Trimming removed 3 bases from V and 5 bases from J; junction bases left unmatched: 10. The germline CDR1 and CDR2 sequences are LGHNA and YSLEER. For the CDR3, the DNA is TGCGCCAGCAGCCAGGGCCCAACGGGACAGGGGAACGAGCAGTACTTC. The encoded protein is CASSQGPTGQGNEQYF.

This rearrangement joins TRBV10-1 to TRBJ2-5; perhaps TRBD1 as D (6 bases). The CDR3 loop spans 13 amino acids. Per the germline V gene, CDR1 is WNHNN and CDR2 is SYGVQD (reference sequence). The V end lost 5 bases, the J end lost 3 bases, and 10 bases lay between the germline ends. The CDR3 loop reads CASSYREKETQYF. As DNA, the CDR3 is TGCGCCAGCAGTTACAGGGAGAAAGAGACCCAGTACTTC.

In its sample, this clone was seen a few times. The V call is TRBV18, the J call TRBJ2-6; TRBD1 aligns across 8 bases. The CDR3 loop spans 16 amino acids. The junction had 5 bases not matched to a gene; V was cut back by 5 bases and J by 2 bases. The germline V gene has CDR1 KGHSH and CDR2 LQKENI. The CDR3 sequence is CASSTSTGAGANVLTF. CDR3 coding DNA: TGTGCCAGCTCAACTTCGACAGGGGCTGGGGCCAACGTCCTGACTTTC.

The chain is built from TRBV5-4 and TRBJ2-1; 10 bases match TRBD1. The CDR3 length is 16 residues. CDR1 and CDR2 from the germline V gene are SGHNT and YYREEE (reference sequence). V shed 4 bases, J shed 9 bases, and the junction held 13 bases outside the gene matches. This CDR3 reads CASSPVRTGGGPEQFF. CDR3 nucleotides: TGTGCCAGCAGCCCGGTCAGGACAGGGGGTGGCCCTGAGCAGTTCTTC.

The chain joins TRBV14 to TRBJ1-2; possible D gene TRBD1, 6 bases. There are 13 residues in the CDR3. The germline V and J ends were trimmed by 2 bases and 4 bases, with 8 bases remaining between them. In germline, CDR1 is SGHDN, CDR2 FVKESK. For the CDR3, the DNA is TGTGCCAGCAGCCAAAACAGGGCCTATGGCTACACCTTC. Translated: CASSQNRAYGYTF. The entire variable domain, with the rest obtained from reference TRBV14 and TRBJ1-2, is as follows: EAGVTQFPSHSVIEKGQTVTLRCDPISGHDNLYWYRRVMGKEIKFLLHFVKESKQDESGMPNNRFLAERTGGTYSTLKVQPAELEDSGVYFCASSQNRAYGYTFGSGTRLTVV.

This clone has just one count. The chain has TRBV27 and TRBJ1-5; no firm D call. CDR3 length: 14 residues. V lost 0 bases and J lost 4, with 7 bases in between. Germline V gives CDR1 MNHEY, CDR2 SMNVEV (reference sequence). The CDR3 sequence: CASSLSAANQPQHF. DNA of the CDR3: TGTGCCAGCAGTTTATCGGCGGCGAATCAGCCCCAGCATTTT.

This clone was observed a few times. V is TRBV7-9 and J is TRBJ2-7; D is perhaps TRBD1 (6 bases). CDR1 is SEHNR, CDR2 FQNEAQ, per germline (reference sequence). The CDR3 has 14 amino acids. The V end was cut by 5 bases, the J end by 2 bases, with 13 bases between. The CDR3 reads CASSQRGITYEQYF. The CDR3 bases are TGTGCCAGCAGCCAGAGGGGGATTACCTACGAGCAGTACTTC.

The chain links TRBV7-9 to TRBJ1-2; 8 bases are shared with TRBD1. The V gene's germline CDR1 is SEHNR and CDR2 FQNEAQ (reference sequence). The CDR3 runs 16 residues. With V trimmed by 5 bases and J by 4 bases, 12 bases remained unmatched. DNA for the CDR3: TGTGCCAGCAGCCACCCACAGGGGGATTCCCTCTATGGCTACACCTTC. Its protein is CASSHPQGDSLYGYTF.

The V and J genes are TRBV15 and TRBJ1-2, with TRBD1 matching over 8 bases. J lost 8 bases, V lost 6 bases, and 14 bases had no gene match. The CDR3 is 15 amino acids. CDR1 and CDR2 (germline): LNHNV, YYDKDF (reference sequence). CDR3 in DNA: TGTGCCACCAGAGAGCCAGGGGGCGCCGCCCTCGGCTACACCTTC. Amino acids: CATREPGGAALGYTF.

V is TRBV11-2 and J is TRBJ1-1, with D uncertain. V was trimmed by 0 bases and J by 0 bases, leaving 5 bases between them. Germline V CDR1 and CDR2: SGHAT, FQNNGV. The CDR3 totals 14 residues. CDR3 bases: TGTGCCAGCAGCTTAGAGGGAGTGAACACTGAAGCTTTCTTT. Translating it yields CASSLEGVNTEAFF. Combining the CDR3 with reference TRBV11-2 and TRBJ1-1 gives the whole variable domain EAGVAQSPRYKIIEKRQSVAFWCNPISGHATLYWYQQILGQGPKLLIQFQNNGVVDDSQLPKDRFSAERLKGVDSTLKIQPAKLEDSAVYLCASSLEGVNTEAFFGQGTRLTVV.

The chain recombines TRBV2 with TRBJ2-7, with TRBD2 identical over 16 bases. Germline V gives CDR1 SNHLY, CDR2 FYNNEI. CDR3 length: 16 amino acids. V gave up 5 bases and J gave up 4 bases; unmatched junction bases: 5. For the CDR3, the DNA is TGTGCCAGCAGTCCGGGACTAGCGGGAGGGCCGTACGAGCAGTACTTC. It yields the protein CASSPGLAGGPYEQYF.

The chain couples TRBV30 to TRBJ1-2, with D possibly TRBD1 on 6 matching bases. The germline gives CDR1 GTSNPN, CDR2 SVGIG (reference sequence). Trimming removed 3 bases at V and 3 bases at J, with 14 bases between. This CDR3 spans 14 amino acids. The CDR3 here is CAWRGTGYDYGYTF. Written as DNA, the CDR3 is TGTGCCTGGAGGGGAACAGGGTACGACTATGGCTACACCTTC.

The chain links TRBV5-1 to TRBJ2-1; the D gene is possibly TRBD2 (5 bases). Germline V gene sequence: CDR1 SGHRS, CDR2 YFSETQ. Between the trimmed V and J ends, which lost 4 bases and 9 bases, there was a span of 11 bases. This CDR3 region has 12 residues. CDR3 coding DNA: TGCGCCAGCAGCAGGGAGAGTGCTGAGCAGTTCTTC. This translates into CASSRESAEQFF.